This passage covers 32 T cell receptor beta chains from one sample sequenced in a study of blood T cell repertoires in COVID-19. TCRdb keeps only in-frame clones here, not all; method: immunoSEQ multiplex PCR. The sample carries 200,000 to 250,000 clones, roughly 84% recorded once. Source material: peripheral blood. Every receptor here comes from a woman in her sixties who had recovered from COVID-19.

V and J are TRBV18 and TRBJ2-4, with D tentatively TRBD2 (5 bases). The CDR3 extends over 15 amino acids. Germline V gives CDR1 KGHSH, CDR2 LQKENI. The V gene lost 2 bases and the J gene lost 0 bases, with 8 bases spanning the gap. Here the CDR3 reads CASSPGEIAKNIQYF. The DNA of the CDR3 is TGTGCCAGCTCACCAGGGGAGATAGCCAAAAACATTCAGTACTTC.

The J gene is TRBJ2-1, the V gene TRBV7-2; 8 nucleotides align to TRBD2. This CDR3 is built from 16 residues. V shed 4 bases, J shed 7 bases, and the junction held 12 bases outside the gene matches. Per the germline V gene, CDR1 is SGHTA and CDR2 is FQGNSA. The chain's CDR3 is CASSSSFGGGSNEQFF. The CDR3 DNA reads TGTGCCAGCAGCTCCTCGTTCGGGGGGGGATCGAATGAGCAGTTCTTC.

The rearrangement joins TRBV27 to TRBJ2-2; D is perhaps TRBD2 (6 bases). The CDR3 consists of 15 residues. Trimming pared 5 bases from V and 6 bases from J, leaving 16 bases between. From germline, CDR1 is MNHEY and CDR2 SMNVEV (reference sequence). Here the CDR3 reads CASSLRLVVAGELFF. CDR3 coding DNA: TGTGCCAGCAGTCTCAGACTAGTCGTGGCCGGGGAGCTGTTTTTT.

The CDR3 is CASSRIPGEQYF. In DNA, the CDR3 is TGTGCCAGCAGCCGGATACCGGGCGAGCAGTACTTC. The chain joins TRBV3-1 (or the pseudogene TRBV3-2) to TRBJ2-7; D is unclear. The V gene lost 4 bases and the J gene lost 6 bases, with 10 bases spanning the gap. CDR3 size: 12 residues. In germline, CDR1 is LGHDT, CDR2 YNNKEL (reference sequence).

Notes on this clone: At the DNA level, this CDR3 is encoded by other sequences in the same sample as well. This chain connects TRBV5-1 to TRBJ2-7, with a possible D match to TRBD1 (6 bases). CDR3 length: 13 amino acids. Germline-derived CDR1 and CDR2 are SGHRS and YFSETQ. The ends were cut back, 4 bases at V and 3 bases at J, with 11 bases in the middle. The CDR3 region is CASSLTGSYEQYF. For the CDR3, the DNA is TGCGCCAGCAGCCTGACAGGCAGCTACGAGCAGTACTTC.

V is TRBV7-8 and J is TRBJ2-7; D perhaps matches TRBD1 (5 bases). The CDR3 sequence is 17 residues long. V was cut by 5 bases and J by 1 base, with 21 bases left in between. From germline, CDR1 is SGHVS and CDR2 FQNEAQ. The CDR3 loop is CASSPPDSRISSYEQYF. The CDR3 DNA sequence: TGTGCCAGCAGCCCCCCTGACAGTCGGATATCTTCCTACGAGCAGTACTTC.

This clone has only one observation. The rearrangement joins TRBV5-1 to TRBJ1-1; 9 nucleotides line up with TRBD1. Trimming cost V 3 bases and J 3 bases; bases outside gene matches: 12. This CDR3 spans 17 amino acids. Germline V gives CDR1 SGHRS, CDR2 YFSETQ. The CDR3 region is CASSSRRSGQGYTEAFF. The CDR3 nucleotides read TGCGCCAGCAGCTCCAGGAGGTCGGGACAGGGTTACACTGAAGCTTTCTTT.

This clone appeared a single time. The J gene is TRBJ1-2, the V gene TRBV16; TRBD1 might be the D (5 bases). CDR1 is KGHSY, CDR2 FQNENV, per germline. This CDR3 has 15 amino acids. Trimming shortened V by 6 bases and J by 4 bases, and 18 bases separated the two germline ends. The CDR3 DNA is TGTGCCAGCAGGAGCCCTTATCTGGGGCTCTATGGCTACACCTTC. It specifies CASRSPYLGLYGYTF.

The chain links TRBV4-1 to TRBJ2-7; D is ambiguous. The CDR3 contains 15 residues. Trimming shortened V by 0 bases and J by 4 bases, and 13 bases separated the two germline ends. Germline V gene data show CDR1 as MGHRA and CDR2 as YSYEKL. The CDR3 DNA reads TGCGCCAGCAGCCAAGATCGAGTTCCGGAGTACGAGCAGTACTTC. It specifies CASSQDRVPEYEQYF.

The chain combines TRBV5-4 with TRBJ1-1, with 8 positions matching TRBD1. Germline CDR1 and CDR2: SGHNT and YYREEE (reference sequence). V lost 4 bases, J lost 5 bases, and 4 bases stayed unmatched. This CDR3 has 13 residues. The CDR3 nucleotides read TGTGCCAGCAGCGCTTGGACAGGGACTGAAGCTTTCTTT. Amino acid sequence: CASSAWTGTEAFF.

This clone came up a few times. The chain combines TRBV20-1 with TRBJ1-5; D is unclear. The germline gives CDR1 DFQATT, CDR2 SNEGSKA (reference sequence). The CDR3 is made up of 13 amino acids. Trimming shortened V by 3 bases and J by 5 bases, and 11 bases separated the two germline ends. The CDR3 nucleotides are TGCAGTGCTAGTGCCGGGTCGGATCAGCCCCAGCATTTT. It is translated as CSASAGSDQPQHF.

This sequence joins TRBV6-6 and TRBJ1-5; 9 bases align to TRBD1. Per germline, CDR1 MNHNY and CDR2 SVGAGI (reference sequence). The CDR3 sequence is 12 residues long. The V and J ends lost 10 bases and 8 bases, in that order; junction bases with no gene match: 6. CDR3 region: CATTGGAEPQHF. Written as DNA, the CDR3 is TGTGCCACCACAGGGGGCGCAGAGCCCCAGCATTTT.

V gene TRBV5-4 combines with J gene TRBJ2-3, with 10 bases lining up with TRBD2. The CDR3 runs to 16 residues. Looked up from germline, CDR1 is SGHNT and CDR2 is YYREEE (reference sequence). With V trimmed by 1 base and J by 1 base, 3 bases remained unmatched. The CDR3 nucleotides read TGTGCCAGCAGCTTGTTAACTAGCGGGGGCACAGATACGCAGTATTTT. Protein: CASSLLTSGGTDTQYF.

V gene TRBV9 combines with J gene TRBJ1-2; TRBD1 aligns across 7 bases. CDR3 size: 15 residues. V lost 0 bases to trimming and J lost 4 bases; unmatched junction nucleotides: 6. CDR1 and CDR2 from the germline V gene are SGDLS and YYNGEE. Here the CDR3 reads CASSVDGPGGYGYTF. The CDR3, as DNA: TGTGCCAGCAGCGTAGACGGGCCAGGGGGCTATGGCTACACCTTC.

This chain links TRBV19 with TRBJ1-5, with TRBD1 identical over 9 bases. CDR3 size: 16 residues. The junction had 10 bases not matched to a gene; V was cut back by 5 bases and J by 5 bases. CDR1 and CDR2 (germline): LNHDA, SQIVND (reference sequence). CDR3 in amino acids: CASSGRRGQGDQPQHF. The CDR3 DNA is TGTGCCAGTAGTGGCCGGCGGGGACAGGGAGATCAGCCCCAGCATTTT.

The V and J genes are TRBV7-2 and TRBJ2-7; 11 positions match TRBD1. V shed 5 bases, J shed 3 bases, and the junction held 18 bases outside the gene matches. Germline-derived CDR1 and CDR2 are SGHTA and FQGNSA. The CDR3 extends over 19 amino acids. CDR3 bases: TGTGCCAGCAGCCCCGACTTGGGGATTGGGACAGGGGGTATCTACGAGCAGTACTTC. Its translation: CASSPDLGIGTGGIYEQYF.

V is TRBV13 and J is TRBJ1-2; D is perhaps TRBD1 (5 bases). Germline V gene lookup returns CDR1 PRHDT and CDR2 FYEKMQ (reference sequence). Trimming stripped 5 bases from V and 0 bases from J, with 13 bases between. This CDR3 is 15 amino acids long. CDR3 amino acids: CASSTPVGANYGYTF. Written as DNA, the CDR3 is TGTGCCAGCAGCACCCCGGTAGGGGCTAACTATGGCTACACCTTC.

The V gene is TRBV7-2, the J gene TRBJ2-1; D perhaps matches TRBD1 (6 bases). CDR3 length: 13 amino acids. CDR1 SGHTA and CDR2 FQGNSA come from the germline V gene. Trimming left V 0 bases short and J 9 bases short, with 9 bases between. Here the CDR3 DNA reads TGTGCCAGCAGCTTAGCGCGAGGGGGTGAGCAGTTCTTC. Its protein product is CASSLARGGEQFF.

The sample holds a few counts of this clone. V gene TRBV9 combines with J gene TRBJ2-7, with 9 bases that match TRBD1. Trimming at V came to 4 bases and at J to 5 bases, leaving 7 bases not matched to a gene. CDR3 size: 14 residues. Germline-derived CDR1 and CDR2 are SGDLS and YYNGEE. CDR3 DNA sequence: TGTGCCAGCAGCCGGGGACAGGGAGTTAACGAGCAGTACTTC. Translated, it gives CASSRGQGVNEQYF.

Turning to this clone: The junction does not match germline at one end; this may be a read error. The V call is TRBV7-7, the J call TRBJ2-5; TRBD2 aligns across 7 bases. This CDR3 has 16 residues. Germline assignment: CDR1 SSHAT and CDR2 FNYEAQ (reference sequence). The CDR3 is CASSSGLAAGVETQYF. CDR3 nucleotides: TGTGCTAGCAGCTCGGGCCTCGCCGCGGGGGTAGAGACCCAGTACTTC.

The chain employs TRBV13 and TRBJ2-1; TRBD2 agrees at 11 bases. CDR3 length: 15 residues. The V and J ends lost 5 bases and 4 bases, in that order; junction bases with no gene match: 4. Germline V gene sequence: CDR1 PRHDT, CDR2 FYEKMQ (reference sequence). CDR3 sequence: CASSGSGGEYNEQFF. The CDR3 region has the DNA TGTGCCAGCAGCGGTAGCGGGGGGGAATACAATGAGCAGTTCTTC.

Only a few counts were recorded for this clone. The J gene is TRBJ1-1, the V gene TRBV15; 11 bases fit TRBD1. CDR3 length: 18 residues. From germline, CDR1 is LNHNV and CDR2 YYDKDF (reference sequence). The V gene end was trimmed by 0 bases and the J gene end by 3 bases; junction bases not matched to a gene: 9. The CDR3, as DNA: TGTGCCACCAGCAGAGATCGGACAGGGGGCCGCCGGGACACTGAAGCTTTCTTT. The encoded protein is CATSRDRTGGRRDTEAFF.

This clone was found once. The chain joins TRBV7-8 to TRBJ1-2, with D possibly TRBD1 on 5 matching bases. V was pared by 2 bases and J by 0 bases, with 10 bases between. The CDR3 is 15 residues long. The germline V gene encodes CDR1 SGHVS and CDR2 FQNEAQ. CDR3 region: CASSLTGAANYGYTF. For the CDR3, the DNA is TGTGCCAGCAGCTTAACTGGGGCAGCTAACTATGGCTACACCTTC.

The chain has TRBV6-4 and TRBJ1-2, with no clear D. Looked up from germline, CDR1 is MRHNA and CDR2 is SNTAGT. Trimming shortened V by 11 bases and J by 5 bases, and 15 bases separated the two germline ends. The CDR3 spans 12 residues. DNA for the CDR3: TGTGCCCGCCGAACGACATGTTATGGCTACACCTTC. Translating gives CARRTTCYGYTF.

V and J are TRBV13 and TRBJ2-2; 11 bases fit TRBD2. The CDR3 is 16 amino acids. CDR1 and CDR2 from the germline V gene are PRHDT and FYEKMQ (reference sequence). J was trimmed by 5 bases and V by 0 bases; bases with no gene match: 2. The CDR3 here is CASSLGSSGGTGELFF. The CDR3 DNA reads as TGTGCCAGCAGCTTAGGCTCTAGCGGGGGGACCGGGGAGCTGTTTTTT. The whole variable domain, remainder taken from reference TRBV13 and TRBJ2-2, is AAGVIQSPRHLIKEKRETATLKCYPIPRHDTVYWYQQGPGQDPQFLISFYEKMQSDKGSIPDRFSAQQFSDYHSELNMSSLELGDSALYFCASSLGSSGGTGELFFGEGSRLTVL.

This clone was seen more than once but under ten times. One junction end does not reproduce the germline sequence, and a read error may be involved. CDR3 nucleotides: TGTGCTAGCAGCTTAAACCCTGGGACAGGGGGACCCGGGGAGCTGTTTTTT. It translates to CASSLNPGTGGPGELFF. The chain has TRBV7-7 and TRBJ2-2; 11 bases map to TRBD1. The CDR3 totals 17 residues. The germline gives CDR1 SSHAT, CDR2 FNYEAQ (reference sequence).

This sequence joins TRBV6-5 and TRBJ1-3, with D uncertain. The CDR3 sequence is 13 residues long. From germline, CDR1 is MNHEY and CDR2 SVGAGI. Between the trimmed V and J ends, which lost 10 bases and 1 base, there was a span of 11 bases. CDR3 nucleotide sequence: TGTGCCACCCACAGTTTGTCTGGAAACACCATATATTTT. Amino acids: CATHSLSGNTIYF.

The chain combines TRBV11-2 with TRBJ2-7; TRBD2 matches 9 bases. From germline, CDR1 is SGHAT and CDR2 FQNNGV. This CDR3 region has 14 residues. V shed 3 bases, J shed 4 bases, and the junction held 4 bases outside the gene matches. CDR3 sequence (DNA): TGTGCCAGCAGCTTGGCGGGGGGGCCGTACGAGCAGTACTTC. It yields the protein CASSLAGGPYEQYF.

V and J are TRBV7-2 and TRBJ2-7, with TRBD1 matching over 10 bases. This CDR3 spans 15 amino acids. Looked up from germline, CDR1 is SGHTA and CDR2 is FQGNSA. Trimming at V came to 5 bases and at J to 4 bases, leaving 8 bases not matched to a gene. The CDR3: CASSPQEGQGYEQYF. The CDR3 DNA is TGTGCCAGCAGCCCTCAGGAGGGACAGGGGTACGAGCAGTACTTC.

The V call is TRBV19, the J call TRBJ1-1, with no clear D. CDR1 is LNHDA, CDR2 SQIVND, per germline (reference sequence). V shed 9 bases and J shed 5 bases, with 22 bases lying between them. The CDR3 runs to 15 residues. As DNA, the CDR3 is TGTGCCAGCCAGATCGCCGTCGAGGGATGGACTGAAGCTTTCTTT. Its protein product is CASQIAVEGWTEAFF.

V usage is TRBV23-1 and J usage is TRBJ2-2; tentative D call: TRBD2 (6 bases). TRBV23-1 is identified as an open reading frame with a role that is uncertain. V shed 9 bases and J shed 3 bases, with 11 bases lying between them. The CDR3 loop spans 13 amino acids. CDR3 sequence (DNA): TGCGCCAGTCGGGGGTACGACACCGGGGAGCTGTTTTTT. Its protein product is CASRGYDTGELFF.

V usage is TRBV7-3 and J usage is TRBJ2-1; 12 positions agree with TRBD2. The CDR3 totals 14 residues. Unmatched junction bases numbered 6, after V lost 5 bases and J lost 10 bases. CDR1 is SGHTA, CDR2 FQGTGA, per germline. The CDR3 DNA reads TGTGCCAGCAGCATGACTAGCGGGGGCGTCGAGCAGTTCTTC. Translation gives CASSMTSGGVEQFF.